This T cell receptor beta chain was profiled in a study of blood T cell repertoires in COVID-19. For the study at large: Samples representing acute and convalescent COVID-19 were sourced from the United States, Italy and Spain.

The method was immunoSEQ multiplex PCR; TCRdb's version includes in-frame clones alone and lacks a portion of them. The table lists fewer than 300,000 clones, roughly 84% of them singletons. The CDR3 extends over 15 amino acids. Trimming shortened V by 2 bases and J by 5 bases, and 13 bases separated the two germline ends. Germline V gene data show CDR1 as SGDLS and CDR2 as YYNGEE. The receptor was isolated from a woman between 18 and 30 years old with acute or convalescent COVID-19. The chain is built from TRBV9 and TRBJ1-4; D gene ambiguous. Sequences were obtained from peripheral blood. The CDR3 DNA follows: TGTGCCAGCAGCGTCCGCGGTTTACCGAATGAAAAACTGTTTTTT. Encoded protein: CASSVRGLPNEKLFF.